Listed here are 20 T cell receptor beta chains from one sample, sequenced in a study of breast tumors, draining lymph nodes, adjacent tissues. Each CDR3 protein gets one entry after TCRdb re-called the multiplex PCR reads with MiXCR. The data show some 250,000 distinct CDR3 sequences, less than 35% seen once. Samples came from axillary lymph nodes draining the breast cancer. Input material: axillary lymph node tissue. These receptors all stem from a female donor with breast cancer. Some clones in this sample may be carry-over from other donors' samples.

This clonotype was counted only a few times. Just one base apart from a much larger clone, this may be a read error. This rearrangement joins TRBV2 to TRBJ2-7; TRBD2 might be the D (5 bases). The CDR3 spans 13 residues. The V gene's germline CDR1 is SNHLY and CDR2 FYNNEI. The CDR3 nucleotides are TGTGCCAGCAGTGTAGACTATTCCTACGAGCAGTGCTTC. It codes for CASSVDYSYEQCF.

This clonotype came up many times. This chain links TRBV19 with TRBJ2-7; D may be TRBD1 (6 bases). The CDR3 covers 14 residues. V gave up 6 bases and J gave up 1 base, with 13 bases separating them. Germline values: CDR1 LNHDA, CDR2 SQIVND (reference sequence). The CDR3 bases are TGTGCCAGTAGCACGGACAGCGTATCCTACGAGCAGTACTTC. This translates into CASSTDSVSYEQYF.

Details on this clonotype: With a much larger clone just one base away, this may be a read error. V usage is TRBV30 and J usage is TRBJ1-3; no clear D. The CDR3 has 11 residues. The germline CDR1 and CDR2 sequences are GTSNPN and SVGIG (reference sequence). CDR3 protein: CGWTGGNTIYF. The CDR3 region has the DNA TGTGGCTGGACTGGGGGAAACACCATATATTTT.

This clonotype was seen at least ten times. The rearrangement joins TRBV2 to TRBJ1-4; maybe TRBD1 (5 bases). Trimming removed 6 bases from V and 8 bases from J, with 16 bases in between. CDR1 and CDR2 (germline): SNHLY, FYNNEI. This CDR3 comprises 14 residues. The CDR3, as DNA: TGTGCCAGCAGGCCGGGACTAGCCAACGAAAAACTGTTTTTT. This codes for CASRPGLANEKLFF.

This sequence joins TRBV20-1 and TRBJ1-1, with 9 bases lining up with TRBD1. The germline V gene encodes CDR1 DFQATT and CDR2 SNEGSKA (reference sequence). Trimming at V came to 4 bases and at J to 7 bases, leaving 7 bases not matched to a gene. This CDR3 has 13 amino acids. The CDR3 DNA reads TGCAGTGCTAACGAACAGGGGGCTGGTGAAGCTTTCTTT. This codes for CSANEQGAGEAFF.

In its sample, this clonotype was seen many times. The chain recombines TRBV30 with TRBJ1-3; D unclear. The germline V and J ends were trimmed by 4 bases and 0 bases, with 7 bases remaining between them. The CDR3 extends over 13 amino acids. CDR1 and CDR2 (germline): GTSNPN, SVGIG (reference sequence). The DNA of the CDR3 is TGTGCCTGGAATAAGGGCTCTGGAAACACCATATATTTT. Translated, it gives CAWNKGSGNTIYF.

This chain connects TRBV12-3 or TRBV12-4 to TRBJ1-6; 8 bases fit TRBD1. The junction had 5 bases not matched to a gene; V was cut back by 1 base and J by 9 bases. The CDR3 contains 15 residues. Here the CDR3 DNA reads TGTGCCAGCAGTTTAGGGACAGGGTCCGTTTCACCCCTCCACTTT. Translating it yields CASSLGTGSVSPLHF.

This clonotype turned up a few times. The DNA for the CDR3 is TGTGCCAGCAGCTGGGGACAGAGAAACCTCTCCTACGAGCAGTACTTC. Encoded protein: CASSWGQRNLSYEQYF. The J gene is TRBJ2-7, the V gene TRBV6-6, with TRBD1 matching 7 bases. Germline CDR1 reads MNHNY; CDR2 reads SVGAGI (reference sequence). CDR3 length equals 16 residues. V dropped 6 bases and J dropped 0; count of bases not matched to a gene: 11.

CDR3 amino acids: CASSLNKNTEAFF. CDR3 DNA: TGCGCCAGCAGCCTAAACAAGAACACTGAAGCTTTCTTT. This sequence joins TRBV10-1 and TRBJ1-1; D not resolved. Looked up from germline, CDR1 is WNHNN and CDR2 is SYGVQD (reference sequence). Trimming stripped 6 bases from V and 1 base from J, with 9 bases between. CDR3 length equals 13 residues.

This clonotype was seen repeatedly, ten times or more. V and J are TRBV20-1 and TRBJ2-7; TRBD2 agrees at 7 bases. J gave up 1 base and V 3 bases, and 6 bases lay outside the gene matches. The CDR3 spans 14 residues. The germline V gene encodes CDR1 DFQATT and CDR2 SNEGSKA (reference sequence). This CDR3 is CSASVASGSYEQYF. The CDR3 bases are TGCAGTGCTAGTGTGGCTAGCGGATCCTACGAGCAGTACTTC.

The rearrangement joins TRBV30 to TRBJ1-2; 9 bases agree with TRBD1. Germline V CDR1 and CDR2: GTSNPN, SVGIG (reference sequence). V dropped 5 bases and J dropped 3; count of bases not matched to a gene: 10. The CDR3 spans 15 residues. In DNA, the CDR3 is TGTGCCTGGGCGTCTCCGGGACAGGGATACTATGGCTACACCTTC. This codes for CAWASPGQGYYGYTF. Combining the CDR3 with reference TRBV30 and TRBJ1-2 gives the whole variable domain SQTIHQWPATLVQPVGSPLSLECTVEGTSNPNLYWYRQAAGRGLQLLFYSVGIGQISSEVPQNLSASRPQDRQFILSSKKLLLSDSGFYLCAWASPGQGYYGYTFGSGTRLTVV.

This clonotype has ten or more counts. This rearrangement joins TRBV12-3 or TRBV12-4 to TRBJ2-3; D is ambiguous. With 7 bases removed from V and 0 bases from J, the gap between germline ends came to 11 bases. The CDR3 loop spans 14 amino acids. This CDR3 is CASTMLASTDTQYF. The CDR3 DNA is TGTGCCAGCACCATGTTGGCCAGCACAGATACGCAGTATTTT.

The V and J genes are TRBV5-6 and TRBJ2-5; D remains ambiguous. Germline V gives CDR1 SGHDT, CDR2 YYEEEE. There are 15 residues in the CDR3. The germline V and J ends were trimmed by 4 bases and 5 bases, with 18 bases remaining between them. The CDR3 sequence: CASSNGGTSIETQYF. The CDR3 DNA reads TGTGCCAGCAGCAATGGCGGCACTTCTATTGAGACCCAGTACTTC. The full variable domain, in which reference TRBV5-6 and TRBJ2-5 provide the parts outside the CDR3, is DAGVTQSPTHLIKTRGQQVTLRCSPKSGHDTVSWYQQALGQGPQFIFQYYEEEERQRGNFPDRFSGHQFPNYSSELNVNALLLGDSALYLCASSNGGTSIETQYFGPGTRLLVL.

For the CDR3, the DNA is TGCGCCAGCAGCATTAATAGCGGGAGGGCCTACGAGCAGTACTTC. Translating gives CASSINSGRAYEQYF. This chain joins TRBV5-1 and TRBJ2-7; 11 bases fit TRBD2. V lost 4 bases and J lost 2; bases outside the gene matches: 5. This CDR3 spans 15 amino acids. From germline, CDR1 is SGHRS and CDR2 YFSETQ.

V is TRBV7-3 and J is TRBJ1-1, with 9 positions matching TRBD1. The germline CDR1 and CDR2 sequences are SGHTA and FQGTGA. The CDR3 contains 14 residues. Trimming cost V 5 bases and J 5 bases; bases outside gene matches: 6. The CDR3: CASSPGQGTTEAFF. CDR3 DNA sequence: TGTGCCAGCAGCCCGGGACAGGGAACGACTGAAGCTTTCTTT. Filled out from reference TRBV7-3 and TRBJ1-1, the complete variable domain reads GAGVSQTPSNKVTEKGKYVELRCDPISGHTALYWYRQSLGQGPEFLIYFQGTGAADDSGLPNDRFFAVRPEGSVSTLKIQRTERGDSAVYLCASSPGQGTTEAFFGQGTRLTVV.

In this sample, this clonotype turned up many times. V usage is TRBV2 and J usage is TRBJ1-3; no firm D call. Trimming cost V 3 bases and J 0 bases, with 9 bases left between them. The CDR3 is 15 amino acids. Germline V gene sequence: CDR1 SNHLY, CDR2 FYNNEI. CDR3 coding DNA: TGTGCCAGCAGTGAGGGCAAACGCTCTGGAAACACCATATATTTT. This codes for CASSEGKRSGNTIYF.

Comment on this clonotype: A single base separates this from a much larger clone, so it may be a read error. This chain links TRBV11-3 with TRBJ2-7, with 11 nucleotides matching TRBD2. This CDR3 has 16 amino acids. V lost 8 bases and J lost 3; bases outside the gene matches: 12. Looked up from germline, CDR1 is SGHNT and CDR2 is YENEEA. CDR3 region: CASSPGLAAGVYEQYF. The CDR3 DNA reads as TGTGCCAGCTCACCGGGACTAGCGGCAGGGGTCTACGAGCAGTACTTC.

The table lists this clonotype with many counts. This rearrangement joins TRBV7-9 to TRBJ2-1; 7 bases align to TRBD1. The CDR3 is made up of 15 amino acids. Unmatched junction bases numbered 10, after V lost 3 bases and J lost 8 bases. Germline CDR1 SEHNR, CDR2 FQNEAQ (reference sequence). CDR3 sequence (DNA): TGTGCCAGCAGCTTTCCCTTAGGGGGCTCGGATGAGCAGTTCTTC. Protein product: CASSFPLGGSDEQFF.

The V and J genes are TRBV5-6 and TRBJ2-5; the D gene could be TRBD1 or TRBD2 (5 bases each). V lost 2 bases and J 1 base, leaving 9 bases between the germline ends. The CDR3 sequence is 14 residues long. Germline V gene lookup returns CDR1 SGHDT and CDR2 YYEEEE. In DNA, the CDR3 is TGTGCCAGCAGCTTCGGGGCTATCCAAGAGACCCAGTACTTC. Its translation is CASSFGAIQETQYF.

This chain connects TRBV7-9 to TRBJ2-1, with 12 bases lining up with TRBD2. Per germline, CDR1 SEHNR and CDR2 FQNEAQ (reference sequence). The CDR3 consists of 17 residues. Trimming cost V 8 bases and J 1 base; bases outside gene matches: 9. The CDR3 sequence is CASSRSGLAGSYNEQFF. The CDR3 region has the DNA TGTGCCAGCTCCCGATCGGGACTAGCGGGTTCCTACAATGAGCAGTTCTTC.